This T cell receptor (beta chain) is drawn from a study of T cells in Graves' hyperthyroidism and ophthalmopathy. Hyperthyroidism patients were newly diagnosed, had disease duration under 2 months, and were aged 18 to 65 years. Authors of the study amplified TCR beta CDR3 regions from RNA transcripts. Using the HTBI primer set, a first-round RT-PCR was run on the TCR CDR3. One entry per CDR3 protein, called by TCRdb with MiXCR from the multiplex PCR reads. The sample yields a few hundred thousand distinct CDR3 sequences, around a sixth seen once. V lost 6 bases to trimming and J lost 0 bases; unmatched junction nucleotides: 13. CDR3 length: 18 residues. Germline CDR1 and CDR2: MNHNS and SASEGT.

This chain uses TRBV6-1 with TRBJ1-5; 8 bases align to TRBD1. Sequences were obtained from blood. The source is a woman under 40 with Graves' hyperthyroidism. CDR3 protein: CASSRTGFSQYSNQPQHF. The CDR3 DNA reads TGTGCCAGCAGCCGGACAGGGTTTAGCCAGTATAGCAATCAGCCCCAGCATTTT.